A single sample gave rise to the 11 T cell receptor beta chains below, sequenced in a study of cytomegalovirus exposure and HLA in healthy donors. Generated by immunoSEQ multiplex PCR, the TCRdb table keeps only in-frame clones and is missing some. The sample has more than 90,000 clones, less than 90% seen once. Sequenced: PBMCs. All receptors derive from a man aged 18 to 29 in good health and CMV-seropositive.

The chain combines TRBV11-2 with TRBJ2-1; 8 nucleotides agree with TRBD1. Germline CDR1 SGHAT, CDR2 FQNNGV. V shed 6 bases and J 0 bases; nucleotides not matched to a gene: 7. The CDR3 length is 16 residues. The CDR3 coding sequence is TGTGCCAGCAGGAGACAGGGGCCAAGCTCCTACAATGAGCAGTTCTTC. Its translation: CASRRQGPSSYNEQFF.

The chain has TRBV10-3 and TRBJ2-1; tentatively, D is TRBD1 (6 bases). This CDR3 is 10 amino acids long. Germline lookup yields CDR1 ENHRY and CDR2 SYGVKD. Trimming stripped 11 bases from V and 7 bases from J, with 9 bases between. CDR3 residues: CASRGNEQFF. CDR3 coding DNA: TGTGCCTCCAGGGGTAATGAGCAGTTCTTC.

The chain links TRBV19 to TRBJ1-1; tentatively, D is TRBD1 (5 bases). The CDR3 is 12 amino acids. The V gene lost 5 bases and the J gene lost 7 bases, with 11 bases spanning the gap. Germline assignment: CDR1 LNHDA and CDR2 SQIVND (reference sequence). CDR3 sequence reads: CASSDLGGEAFF. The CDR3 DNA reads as TGTGCCAGTAGTGACCTGGGGGGTGAAGCTTTCTTT.

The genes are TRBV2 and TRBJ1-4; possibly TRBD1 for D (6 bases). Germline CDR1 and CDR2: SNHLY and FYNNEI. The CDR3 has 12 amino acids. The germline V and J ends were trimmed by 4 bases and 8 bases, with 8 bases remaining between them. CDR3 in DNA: TGTGCCAGCAGTGGACAGGACGAAAAACTGTTTTTT. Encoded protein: CASSGQDEKLFF.

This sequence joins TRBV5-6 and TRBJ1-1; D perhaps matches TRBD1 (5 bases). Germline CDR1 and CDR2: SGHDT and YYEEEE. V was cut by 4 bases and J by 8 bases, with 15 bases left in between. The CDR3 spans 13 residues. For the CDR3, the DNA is TGTGCCAGCAGCACAGCTTTTGGGGGGGAAGCTTTCTTT. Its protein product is CASSTAFGGEAFF. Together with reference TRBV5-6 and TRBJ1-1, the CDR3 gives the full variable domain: DAGVTQSPTHLIKTRGQQVTLRCSPKSGHDTVSWYQQALGQGPQFIFQYYEEEERQRGNFPDRFSGHQFPNYSSELNVNALLLGDSALYLCASSTAFGGEAFFGQGTRLTVV.

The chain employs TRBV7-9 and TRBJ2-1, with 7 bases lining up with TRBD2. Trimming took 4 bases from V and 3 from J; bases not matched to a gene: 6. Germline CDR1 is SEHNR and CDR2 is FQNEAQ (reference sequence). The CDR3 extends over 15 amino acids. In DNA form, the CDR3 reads TGTGCCAGCAGCTCGACTAGCTACGGCTACAATGAGCAGTTCTTC. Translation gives CASSSTSYGYNEQFF.

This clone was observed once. This chain's CDR3 is CASSLDQGDYGYTF. CDR3 nucleotide sequence: TGTGCCAGCAGCTTGGATCAGGGTGACTATGGCTACACCTTC. V usage is TRBV5-4 and J usage is TRBJ1-2; TRBD1 might be the D (5 bases). V was shortened by 0 bases and J by 3 bases, with 9 bases between the two germline ends. This CDR3 comprises 14 residues. CDR1 is SGHNT, CDR2 YYREEE, per germline (reference sequence). The full variable domain, in which reference TRBV5-4 and TRBJ1-2 provide the parts outside the CDR3, is ETGVTQSPTHLIKTRGQQVTLRCSSQSGHNTVSWYQQALGQGPQFIFQYYREEENGRGNFPPRFSGLQFPNYSSELNVNALELDDSALYLCASSLDQGDYGYTFGSGTRLTVV.

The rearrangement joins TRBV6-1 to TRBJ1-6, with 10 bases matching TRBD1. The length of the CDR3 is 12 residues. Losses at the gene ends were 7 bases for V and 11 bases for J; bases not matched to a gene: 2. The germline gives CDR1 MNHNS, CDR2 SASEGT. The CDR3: CASKGQGPPLHF. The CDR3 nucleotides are TGTGCCAGCAAGGGACAGGGGCCACCCCTCCACTTT.

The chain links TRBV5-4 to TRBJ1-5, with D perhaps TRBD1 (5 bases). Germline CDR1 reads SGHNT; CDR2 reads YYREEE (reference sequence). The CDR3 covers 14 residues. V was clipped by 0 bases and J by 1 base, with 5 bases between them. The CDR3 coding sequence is TGTGCCAGCAGCTTGGGGGGCAGCAATCAGCCCCAGCATTTT. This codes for CASSLGGSNQPQHF. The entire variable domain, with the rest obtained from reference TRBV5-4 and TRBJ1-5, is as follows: ETGVTQSPTHLIKTRGQQVTLRCSSQSGHNTVSWYQQALGQGPQFIFQYYREEENGRGNFPPRFSGLQFPNYSSELNVNALELDDSALYLCASSLGGSNQPQHFGDGTRLSIL.

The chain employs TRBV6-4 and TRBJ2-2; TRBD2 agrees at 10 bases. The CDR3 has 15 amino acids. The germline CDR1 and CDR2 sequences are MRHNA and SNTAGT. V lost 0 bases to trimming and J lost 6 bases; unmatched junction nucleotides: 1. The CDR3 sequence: CASSDSAGGPGELFF. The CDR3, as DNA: TGTGCCAGCAGTGACTCAGCGGGGGGGCCCGGGGAGCTGTTTTTT.

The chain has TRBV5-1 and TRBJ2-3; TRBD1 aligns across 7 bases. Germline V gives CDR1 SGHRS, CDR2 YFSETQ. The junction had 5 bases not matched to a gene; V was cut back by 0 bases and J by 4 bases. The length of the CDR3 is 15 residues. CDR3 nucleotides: TGCGCCAGCAGCTTGGGACAGGGTGGGGCAGATACGCAGTATTTT. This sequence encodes CASSLGQGGADTQYF.